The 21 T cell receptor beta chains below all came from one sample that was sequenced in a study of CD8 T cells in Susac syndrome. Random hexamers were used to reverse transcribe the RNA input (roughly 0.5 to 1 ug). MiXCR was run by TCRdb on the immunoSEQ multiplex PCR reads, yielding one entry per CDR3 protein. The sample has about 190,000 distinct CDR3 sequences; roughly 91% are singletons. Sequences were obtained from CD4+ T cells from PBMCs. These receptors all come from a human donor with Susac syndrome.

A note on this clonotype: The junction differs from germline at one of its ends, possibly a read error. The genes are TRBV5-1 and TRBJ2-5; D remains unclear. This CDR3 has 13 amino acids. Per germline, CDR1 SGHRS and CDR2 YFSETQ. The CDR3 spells CASSLVGQETQYF. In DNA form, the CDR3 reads TGTGCCAGCAGCTTAGTGGGCCAAGAGACCCAGTACTTC. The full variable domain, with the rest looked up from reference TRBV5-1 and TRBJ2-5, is KAGVTQTPRYLIKTRGQQVTLSCSPISGHRSVSWYQQTPGQGLQFLFEYFSETQRNKGNFPGRFSGRQFSNSRSEMNVSTLELGDSALYLCASSLVGQETQYFGPGTRLLVL.

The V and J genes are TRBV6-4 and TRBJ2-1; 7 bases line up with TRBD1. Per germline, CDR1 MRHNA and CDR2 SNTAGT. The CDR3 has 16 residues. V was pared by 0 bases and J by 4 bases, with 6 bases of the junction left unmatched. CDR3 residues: CASSDSFRQGYNEQFF. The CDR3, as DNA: TGTGCCAGCAGTGACTCGTTCCGACAGGGATACAATGAGCAGTTCTTC.

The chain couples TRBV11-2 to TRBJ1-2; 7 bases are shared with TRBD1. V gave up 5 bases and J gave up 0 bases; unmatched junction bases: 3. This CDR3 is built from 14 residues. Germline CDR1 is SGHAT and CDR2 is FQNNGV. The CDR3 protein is CASSTGQANYGYTF. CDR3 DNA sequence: TGTGCCAGCAGCACAGGACAGGCTAACTATGGCTACACCTTC. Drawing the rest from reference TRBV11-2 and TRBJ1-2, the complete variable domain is EAGVAQSPRYKIIEKRQSVAFWCNPISGHATLYWYQQILGQGPKLLIQFQNNGVVDDSQLPKDRFSAERLKGVDSTLKIQPAKLEDSAVYLCASSTGQANYGYTFGSGTRLTVV.

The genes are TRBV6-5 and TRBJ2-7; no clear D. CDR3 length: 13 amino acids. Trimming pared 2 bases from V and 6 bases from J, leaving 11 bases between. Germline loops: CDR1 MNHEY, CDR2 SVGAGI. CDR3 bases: TGTGCCAGCAGTTACGGTCGGGTAGCCGAGCAGTACTTC. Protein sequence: CASSYGRVAEQYF.

CDR3 sequence: CASSLTSGRARPYEQYF. CDR3 nucleotide sequence: TGTGCCAGCAGCCTTACTAGCGGGAGGGCCAGACCCTACGAGCAGTACTTC. The chain employs TRBV7-8 and TRBJ2-7; 13 bases match TRBD2. This CDR3 region has 17 residues. V was clipped by 5 bases and J by 2 bases; unmatched bases: 9. Germline values: CDR1 SGHVS, CDR2 FQNEAQ.

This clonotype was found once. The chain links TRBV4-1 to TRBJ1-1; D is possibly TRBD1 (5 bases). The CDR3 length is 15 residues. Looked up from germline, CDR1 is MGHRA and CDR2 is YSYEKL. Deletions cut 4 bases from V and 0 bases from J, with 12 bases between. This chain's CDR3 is CASSPLDSMNTEAFF. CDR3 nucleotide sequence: TGCGCCAGCAGCCCACTTGACAGCATGAACACTGAAGCTTTCTTT.

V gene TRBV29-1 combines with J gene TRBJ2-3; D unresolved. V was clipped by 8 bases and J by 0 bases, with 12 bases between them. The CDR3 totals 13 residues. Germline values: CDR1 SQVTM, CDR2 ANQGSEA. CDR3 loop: CSILKGSTDTQYF. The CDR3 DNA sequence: TGCAGCATACTCAAGGGCAGCACAGATACGCAGTATTTT.

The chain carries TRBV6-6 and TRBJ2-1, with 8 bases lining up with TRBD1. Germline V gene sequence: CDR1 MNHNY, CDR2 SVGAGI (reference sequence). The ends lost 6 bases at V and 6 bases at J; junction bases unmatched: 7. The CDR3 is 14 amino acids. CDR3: CASRPFTGGNEQFF. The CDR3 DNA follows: TGTGCCAGCAGACCTTTTACAGGGGGCAATGAGCAGTTCTTC.

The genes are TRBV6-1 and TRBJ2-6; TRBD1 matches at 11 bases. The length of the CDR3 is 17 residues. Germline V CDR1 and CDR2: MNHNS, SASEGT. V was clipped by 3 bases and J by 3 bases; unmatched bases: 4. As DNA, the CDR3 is TGTGCCAGCAGTGAGGCGGACAGGGGGCGTGGGGCCAACGTCCTGACTTTC. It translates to CASSEADRGRGANVLTF.

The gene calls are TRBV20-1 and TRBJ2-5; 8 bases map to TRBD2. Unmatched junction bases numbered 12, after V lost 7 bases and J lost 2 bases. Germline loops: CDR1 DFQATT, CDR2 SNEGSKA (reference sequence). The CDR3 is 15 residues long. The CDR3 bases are TGCAGTGTCAGAACGGGGGGGCGAGGTCAAGAGACCCAGTACTTC. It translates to CSVRTGGRGQETQYF.

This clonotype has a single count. The CDR3 nucleotides are TGTGCCAGCAGTTACGGTCCAGGCTTAGCTTTCTTT. This gives the protein CASSYGPGLAFF. The V gene is TRBV6-2 or TRBV6-3, the J gene TRBJ1-1; D gene ambiguous. CDR3 length: 12 residues. The V gene lost 2 bases and the J gene lost 10 bases, with 11 bases spanning the gap. Per germline, CDR1 MNHEY and CDR2 SVGEGT.

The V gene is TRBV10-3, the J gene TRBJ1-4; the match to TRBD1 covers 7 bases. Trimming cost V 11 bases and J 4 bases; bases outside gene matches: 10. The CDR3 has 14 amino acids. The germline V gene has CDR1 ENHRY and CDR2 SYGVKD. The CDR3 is CASKSGTDNEKLFF. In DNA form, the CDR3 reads TGTGCCTCGAAATCGGGGACAGATAATGAAAAACTGTTTTTT.

In nucleotides, the CDR3 is TGCGCCAGCAGCTTGATGGCCGAAAGGGAGACCCAGTACTTC. Its translation: CASSLMAERETQYF. The chain uses TRBV5-1 and TRBJ2-5; D call uncertain. This CDR3 is 14 amino acids long. With 1 base removed from V and 5 bases from J, the gap between germline ends came to 12 bases. Per germline, CDR1 SGHRS and CDR2 YFSETQ.

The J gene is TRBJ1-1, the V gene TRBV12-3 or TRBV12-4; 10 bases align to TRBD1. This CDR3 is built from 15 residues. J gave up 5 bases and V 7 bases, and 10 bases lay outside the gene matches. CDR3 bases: TGTGCCAGCACTCTAGGGGGACAGGGGCGGACTGAAGCTTTCTTT. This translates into CASTLGGQGRTEAFF.

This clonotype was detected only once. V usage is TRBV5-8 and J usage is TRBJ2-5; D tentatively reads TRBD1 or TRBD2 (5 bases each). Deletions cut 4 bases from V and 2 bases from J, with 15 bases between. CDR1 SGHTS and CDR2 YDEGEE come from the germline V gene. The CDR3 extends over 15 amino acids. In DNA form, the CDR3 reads TGTGCCAGCAGCCCCCGGGCCGGGGCGCAAGAGACCCAGTACTTC. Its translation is CASSPRAGAQETQYF.

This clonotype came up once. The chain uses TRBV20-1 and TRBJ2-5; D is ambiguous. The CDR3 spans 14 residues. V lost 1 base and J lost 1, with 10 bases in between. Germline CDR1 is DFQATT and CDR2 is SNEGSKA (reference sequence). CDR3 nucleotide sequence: TGCAGTGCTAGAGTGGGCGGTCCCCAAGAGACCCAGTACTTC. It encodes CSARVGGPQETQYF.

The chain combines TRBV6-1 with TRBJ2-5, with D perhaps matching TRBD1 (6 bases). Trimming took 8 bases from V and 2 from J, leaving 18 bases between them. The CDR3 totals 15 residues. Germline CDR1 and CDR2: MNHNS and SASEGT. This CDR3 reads CASAGDTGGQETQYF. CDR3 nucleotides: TGTGCCAGCGCCGGGGACACCGGAGGACAAGAGACCCAGTACTTC.

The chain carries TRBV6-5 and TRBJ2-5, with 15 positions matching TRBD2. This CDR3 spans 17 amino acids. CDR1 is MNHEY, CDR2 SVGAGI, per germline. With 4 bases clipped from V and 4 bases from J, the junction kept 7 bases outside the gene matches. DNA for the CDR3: TGTGCCAGCAGTTCCGGACTAGCGGGAGGGCTCGTAGAGACCCAGTACTTC. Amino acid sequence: CASSSGLAGGLVETQYF.

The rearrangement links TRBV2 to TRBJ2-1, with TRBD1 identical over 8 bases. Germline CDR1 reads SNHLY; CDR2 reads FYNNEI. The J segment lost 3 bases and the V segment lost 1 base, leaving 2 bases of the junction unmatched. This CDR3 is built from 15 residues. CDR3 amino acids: CASSEDRGYYNEQFF. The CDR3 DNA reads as TGTGCCAGCAGTGAAGACAGGGGGTACTACAATGAGCAGTTCTTC. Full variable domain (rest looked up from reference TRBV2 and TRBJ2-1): EPEVTQTPSHQVTQMGQEVILRCVPISNHLYFYWYRQILGQKVEFLVSFYNNEISEKSEIFDDQFSVERPDGSNFTLKIRSTKLEDSAMYFCASSEDRGYYNEQFFGPGTRLTVL.

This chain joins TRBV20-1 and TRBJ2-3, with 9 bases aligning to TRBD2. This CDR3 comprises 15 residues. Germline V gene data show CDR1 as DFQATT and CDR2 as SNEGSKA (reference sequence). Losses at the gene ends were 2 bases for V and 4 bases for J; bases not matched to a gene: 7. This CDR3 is CSARLSRGGSDTQYF. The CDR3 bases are TGCAGTGCTAGACTCTCGCGGGGGGGCTCAGATACGCAGTATTTT.

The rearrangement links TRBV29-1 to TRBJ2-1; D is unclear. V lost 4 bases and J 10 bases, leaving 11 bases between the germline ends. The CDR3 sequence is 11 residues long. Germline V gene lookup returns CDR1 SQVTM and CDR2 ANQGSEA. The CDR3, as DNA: TGCAGCGTTGGATGGGCCCACGAGCAGTTCTTC. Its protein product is CSVGWAHEQFF.